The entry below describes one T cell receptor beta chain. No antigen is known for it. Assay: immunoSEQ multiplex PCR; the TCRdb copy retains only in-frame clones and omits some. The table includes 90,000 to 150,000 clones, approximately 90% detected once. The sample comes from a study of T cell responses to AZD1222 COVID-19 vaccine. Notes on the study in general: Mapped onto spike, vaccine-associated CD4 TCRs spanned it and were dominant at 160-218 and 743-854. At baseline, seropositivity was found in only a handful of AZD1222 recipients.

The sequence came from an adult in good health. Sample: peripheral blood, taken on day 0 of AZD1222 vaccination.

CDR3 sequence: CASSPRGQGNHNEQFF. The CDR3 nucleotides read TGTGCCAGCTCACCACGGGGACAGGGGAACCACAATGAGCAGTTCTTC. This chain uses TRBV18 with TRBJ2-1; 10 bases fit TRBD1. V dropped 1 base and J dropped 5; count of bases not matched to a gene: 5. The length of the CDR3 is 16 residues. Germline V lookup: CDR1 KGHSH, CDR2 LQKENI.